This entry concerns a single TCR beta chain. Here immunoSEQ multiplex PCR was the method, and the copy in TCRdb shows in-frame clones only, minus some. The data contain 80,000 to 100,000 clones, about 90% of them singletons. The source of the sample is a study of blood T cell repertoires in COVID-19. The clonotype comes from a human donor with active COVID-19. The donor label of this sample is uncertain. Sequencing used peripheral blood.

The CDR3 DNA reads TGTGCCAGCAGTAACATTATCTACGAGCAGTACTTC. As protein: CASSNIIYEQYF. V usage is TRBV6-5 and J usage is TRBJ2-7, with D hard to call. Germline lookup yields CDR1 MNHEY and CDR2 SVGAGI. Trimming pared 5 bases from V and 3 bases from J, leaving 8 bases between. This CDR3 is built from 12 residues.